The clone carrying this T cell receptor (beta chain) occurred many times. The data were obtained in a study of Graves' ophthalmopathy and Graves' hyperthyroidism. Newly diagnosed hyperthyroidism donors, aged 18 to 65, duration under 2 months. Other autoimmune diseases, uncontrolled infections, pregnancy and lactation each led to patient exclusion. Beta-chain TCR CDR3 regions were amplified from RNA transcripts. HTBI primers primed a first-round RT-PCR, and a second-round multiplex PCR followed. MiXCR was run by TCRdb on the multiplex PCR reads, yielding one entry per CDR3 protein. The sample yields approximately 410,000 distinct CDR3 sequences, 15% seen once. CDR1 SNHLY and CDR2 FYNNEI come from the germline V gene. CDR3 length: 14 amino acids. Trimming took 6 bases from V and 0 from J, leaving 8 bases between them.

The rearrangement links TRBV2 to TRBJ2-2; D unresolved. This receptor was identified in a woman aged 18-35 years with stable Graves' hyperthyroidism. The sequenced sample consisted of peripheral blood. The DNA for the CDR3 is TGTGCCAGCAGAGTCGTATCGAACACCGGGGAGCTGTTTTTT. Translated, it gives CASRVVSNTGELFF.